The sequence of this T cell receptor beta chain was determined in a study of identical twins (dated by TCRdb to 2015 to 2016). Looking at the study overall: The study deep-sequenced TCR alpha and beta repertoires from monozygotic twins, unrelated adults of various ages and cord blood to test whether fetal clonotypes persist. To rule out contamination, the twin experiments were replicated at different times with different library preparation protocols.

This clonotype was seen more than once but under ten times. It lacks a known antigen. No much larger clone exists at a distance of one base, and base qualities are not known. Overall study results and their limits: Out-of-frame TCR alpha sharing in monozygotic twins was systematically underestimated by recombination models, whereas sharing between unrelated individuals was in agreement with the recombination models. Abundant cord blood beta clonotypes carried fewer insertions; young adult naive repertoires showed a weaker similar trend, while memory repertoires showed none. Because the same donors could not be followed over many years, conclusions were based on cross-sectional statistical analysis. Invariant T cells such as MAIT and iNKT could partly confound zero-insertion analyses, although diverse VJ usage argued against such confounding for most clonotypes. The excess sharing between twins in beta out-of-frame sequences was weaker because fewer shared sequences reduced the signal-to-noise ratio. Out-of-frame TCR alpha sequences shared between twins showed an excess of low generation-probability sequences compared with coincidental sharing between unrelated individuals.

All donors were healthy Caucasians. Three pairs of female monozygotic twins, all aged 18 to 29 years, made up the twin cohort. The RNA used for TCR libraries was isolated from peripheral blood mononuclear cells. CDR1 and CDR2 were assigned from the germline V gene as SGHTA and FQGNSA. The CDR3, cysteine through phenylalanine, is 15 amino acids long. Only the CDR3 DNA is retained, 45 bases long and in frame from the first base. V is cut by 5 bases and J by 1 base, and the space between the germline ends is 13 bases. The receptor library was made with 5' RACE. The sample was run on an Illumina HiSeq 2000. A universal primer binding site was introduced by template switching, and a unique molecular identifier was present in the final cDNA, enabling accurate counting of TCR cDNA molecules. Specific primers in the conserved constant-segment region were used to synthesize first-strand cDNA for TCR alpha and beta chains. To control for contamination, each cDNA library was double barcoded with a SMART-Mk sample barcode plus Illumina barcodes. TruSeq adapter sequences and Illumina sample barcodes were added in two successive PCR steps. The TCR alpha and beta cDNA libraries were sequenced on the Illumina HiSeq platform using custom primers. The original pipeline was this. MiGEC was used to process raw reads and extract unique molecular identifiers, and MiXCR was used to find CDR3 positions. For each individual, recombination models were inferred using an EM algorithm with the repgenHMM and IGoR tools. The tcR package in R was used for shared clonotype analysis, with sharing normalized by the product of cloneset sizes. Out-of-frame nonproductive sequences were analyzed to study raw recombination free of thymic and clonal selection effects. TCRdb ran its own pipeline on the public reads, namely fastp trimming at Q25 and MiXCR clone calling, and kept in-frame beta chains. All rows with the same CDR3 protein become a single entry with the most common DNA and genes. The V and J calls here are based on TCRdb, not the publication. In all, the sample holds 600,000 to 700,000 distinct CDR3 sequences, and less than 25% of those were seen once. The top ten clonotypes cover about 4.3% of the sample.

These data were also reused for a study on T cells expressing NK-cell markers. The second paper states: TCR beta-chain repertoires were profiled in sorted CD3+CD56+NKG2C+, CD3+CD56+NKG2C- and CD3+CD56-NKG2C+ T-cell subsets from several donors. Seven of the eight sequenced donors were HCMV-seropositive and one was HCMV-seronegative. To restrict sorting to alphabetaTCR-expressing T cells, an anti-gammadeltaTCR antibody was added in several experiments. For roughly six donors, the dominant CD3+CD56+NKG2C+ clonotypes were among the top 10 CD8+ clonotypes and accounted for roughly 1.0-8% of CD8+ T cells. Those dominant clonotypes were again the most abundant among CD3+CD56-NKG2C+ cells in four donors, at roughly 25-65%. Whether the expanded NKG2C-expressing T cell clones were specific for HCMV antigens was left unclear. The study sequenced eight donors, all healthy volunteers chosen at random: three men and five women. HCMV-specific IgG was detected in serum with a commercial ELISA kit to determine HCMV serostatus. For several donors, bulk peripheral blood T-cell repertoires were additionally sequenced from unsorted PBMC. MIGEC was used to demultiplex reads and group the reads by UMI, and MiTCR was used to assemble and quantify clonotypes. Only TCR cDNA sequences supported by at least two reads were kept to exclude erroneous sequences. The tcR package was used for downstream repertoire analysis, with clonotypes matched between fractions based on CDR3 nucleotide sequence plus V segment. VDJmatch was used to annotate antigen specificity against VDJdb, with one amino acid substitution allowed in CDR3.

The chain is assembled from TRBV7-2 and TRBJ2-3; no D gene can be assigned with confidence. The specimen was PBMCs. The receptor comes from a woman aged 18-29 years in good health. In nucleotides, the sequence is TGTGCCAGCAGCCCCCGGACGGTGCGCACAGATACGCAGTATTTT. This encodes CASSPRTVRTDTQYF.